The clone carrying this T cell receptor beta chain was seen more than once but under ten times. Antigen: not known. This entry belongs to a study of blood T cells in healthy people across ages. Whole-study findings and limits: Shifts in expanded clonotypes may have been confounded by donor CMV status, which was unknown. Researchers said unsorted PBMCs prevented a conclusive naive versus antigen-experienced comparison. Relative to aged donors, long-lived donors carried more naive CD4+ cells and displayed higher diversity.

Then a second PCR, running about 6 to 12 cycles, was carried out with a sample-barcoded 5' primer and a J-beta primer mix. Every molecule of cDNA carried a tag from a template-switch adaptor with 12 random nucleotides. TCRdb re-analysed the 5' RACE reads in MiXCR, keeping a single row per CDR3 protein. The sample shows hundreds of thousands of distinct CDR3 sequences, 20% to 25% of them seen only once. The CDR3 covers 14 residues. The chain is built from TRBV21-1 and TRBJ1-1. TRBV21-1 is marked as a pseudogene. The material sequenced was blood. This TCR came from a man between 70 and 80 years old in good health. In nucleotides, the CDR3 is TGTGCCAGCACCCCACGAGACTGGATCCCCAAAGCTTTCTTT. Its translation is CASTPRDWIPKAFF.